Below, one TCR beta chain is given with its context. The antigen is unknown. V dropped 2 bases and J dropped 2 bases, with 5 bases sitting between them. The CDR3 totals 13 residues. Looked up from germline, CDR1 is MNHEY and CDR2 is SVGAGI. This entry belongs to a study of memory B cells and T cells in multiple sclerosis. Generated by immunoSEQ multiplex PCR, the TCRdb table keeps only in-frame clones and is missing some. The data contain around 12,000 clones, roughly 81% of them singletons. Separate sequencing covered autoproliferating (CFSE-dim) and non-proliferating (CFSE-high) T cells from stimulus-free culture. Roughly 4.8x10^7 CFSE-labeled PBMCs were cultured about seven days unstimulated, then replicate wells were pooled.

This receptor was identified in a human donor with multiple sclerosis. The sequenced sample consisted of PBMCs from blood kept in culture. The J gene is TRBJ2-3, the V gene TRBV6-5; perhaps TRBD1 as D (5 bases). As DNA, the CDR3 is TGTGCCAGCAGTTACGGGGCCACAGATACGCAGTATTTT. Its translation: CASSYGATDTQYF.